This T cell receptor beta chain stems from a study of a mutant IDH1 vaccine in newly diagnosed glioma (dated by TCRdb to the early 2020s). At the level of the whole study: Patients were given eight vaccinations, in weeks 1, 3, 5, 7, 11, 15, 19 and 23, which matched visits V03 through V10. In the chemotherapy-containing groups, vaccination started alongside temozolomide cycles, whereas in patients who had radiotherapy alone it started 4-6 weeks after radiotherapy. Of the approximately 34 patients who were treated, around 62% were male and around 40% were female, and the mean age was around 40 years. Prior to enrollment, standard therapy consisting of radiotherapy alone, temozolomide alone, or radiochemotherapy with temozolomide had been administered to patients, with the combination being received by most patients. Six visits were used for peripheral blood collection: V03 (baseline), V05, V07, V10, V12 and V13. For exploratory analyses, 25 to 30 treated patients had longitudinal TCRB deep sequencing done wherever samples were available. Paper-wide results and their limitations: PBMC samples for TCRB deep sequencing were selected based on availability. It was noted by the authors that analyses of patient blood samples could not be reproduced owing to sample limitations. Pseudoprogression appeared unrelated to alterations in the top peripheral T cell clonotypes detected by TCRB sequencing. Vaccine-induced immune responses across multiple MHC alleles were detected in 90% to 95% of patients.

This clone has more than one count but fewer than ten. There is no known antigen for this receptor. There are no base qualities to consult, and no much larger clone falls within one base. Libraries were prepared through the immunoSEQ multiplex PCR assay. Following the manufacturer's protocol, the hsTCRB Kit was used to amplify rearranged TCR beta chain sequences. TCRB libraries were sequenced on an Illumina MiSeq. Per the authors' processing: The kit vendor's proprietary platform handled demultiplexing, trimming and gene mapping. Not all clones reach the TCRdb copy of this immuneACCESS table, which keeps in-frame sequences only. Checked studies attribute under half of the gap to unresolved V genes and leave the rest unexplained. V and J calls plus clone size are reproduced from that table; the DNA served to infer D and trimming. The sample profile shows some 38,000 clones; about 84% of them were found once. Together, the top ten hold around 5.5% of the sample.

Sequences MGHDK (CDR1) and SYGVNS (CDR2) are obtained from the germline V gene. The trim is 9 bases for V and 3 bases for J, with a gap of 6 bases between the germline ends. The CDR3 covers 12 residues, taking in both the cysteine and the phenylalanine. Only the CDR3 portion is preserved as DNA: 36 bases, with reading frame beginning at the first base. The intended sense of this specimen's time point label: week 5, during vaccination. Every vaccine dose consisted of 300 ug of a 20-mer mutant IDH1 peptide in Montanide, administered subcutaneously together with topical imiquimod. The donors had newly diagnosed IDH1-mutant astrocytomas of WHO grade 3 or 4 that showed loss of nuclear ATRX. The samples were drawn from NOA16, a multicentre, single-arm, open-label phase I trial in Germany that tested a mutant IDH1 peptide vaccine in humans for the first time. Genomic DNA for TCRB sequencing was isolated from EDTA blood with the DNeasy Blood and Tissue Kit.

This sequence was found in a man aged 35-49 years with glioma. The sequenced sample was PBMCs, obtained from a glioma patient whose treatment included an IDH1 peptide vaccine. This sequence uses TRBV25-1 and TRBJ1-6; the D gene lacks a confident call. The nucleotides read TGTGCCAGTCAAGACTATAATTCACCCCTCCACTTT. This encodes CASQDYNSPLHF.